Included here is one T cell receptor beta chain sequence, with context. The target antigen is unknown. RNA in its total form was extracted from whole blood, and T cells were not sorted. This CDR3 is built from 14 residues. The germline V gene encodes CDR1 MGHDK and CDR2 SYGVNS. This record comes from a study of monozygotic twins with inflammatory bowel disease. Study-wide results and limits: Among twins, concordant and discordant pairs did not differ in repertoire similarity, possibly from limited power.

Eight distinct reactions (per sample) were used to make the cDNA. Each CDR3 protein gets one entry in TCRdb, which reprocessed the 5' RACE reads and gives no DNA. The table for this sample gives 150,000 to 200,000 distinct CDR3 sequences. This rearrangement joins TRBV25-1 to TRBJ2-5; the TCRdb D gene call, TRBD2, has no DNA to confirm it. Sequenced material: blood. The clonotype originates from a human donor with ulcerative colitis or Crohn's disease, or a healthy co-twin of an affected twin (not recorded which). This chain's CDR3 is CASRLAGGGETQYF.